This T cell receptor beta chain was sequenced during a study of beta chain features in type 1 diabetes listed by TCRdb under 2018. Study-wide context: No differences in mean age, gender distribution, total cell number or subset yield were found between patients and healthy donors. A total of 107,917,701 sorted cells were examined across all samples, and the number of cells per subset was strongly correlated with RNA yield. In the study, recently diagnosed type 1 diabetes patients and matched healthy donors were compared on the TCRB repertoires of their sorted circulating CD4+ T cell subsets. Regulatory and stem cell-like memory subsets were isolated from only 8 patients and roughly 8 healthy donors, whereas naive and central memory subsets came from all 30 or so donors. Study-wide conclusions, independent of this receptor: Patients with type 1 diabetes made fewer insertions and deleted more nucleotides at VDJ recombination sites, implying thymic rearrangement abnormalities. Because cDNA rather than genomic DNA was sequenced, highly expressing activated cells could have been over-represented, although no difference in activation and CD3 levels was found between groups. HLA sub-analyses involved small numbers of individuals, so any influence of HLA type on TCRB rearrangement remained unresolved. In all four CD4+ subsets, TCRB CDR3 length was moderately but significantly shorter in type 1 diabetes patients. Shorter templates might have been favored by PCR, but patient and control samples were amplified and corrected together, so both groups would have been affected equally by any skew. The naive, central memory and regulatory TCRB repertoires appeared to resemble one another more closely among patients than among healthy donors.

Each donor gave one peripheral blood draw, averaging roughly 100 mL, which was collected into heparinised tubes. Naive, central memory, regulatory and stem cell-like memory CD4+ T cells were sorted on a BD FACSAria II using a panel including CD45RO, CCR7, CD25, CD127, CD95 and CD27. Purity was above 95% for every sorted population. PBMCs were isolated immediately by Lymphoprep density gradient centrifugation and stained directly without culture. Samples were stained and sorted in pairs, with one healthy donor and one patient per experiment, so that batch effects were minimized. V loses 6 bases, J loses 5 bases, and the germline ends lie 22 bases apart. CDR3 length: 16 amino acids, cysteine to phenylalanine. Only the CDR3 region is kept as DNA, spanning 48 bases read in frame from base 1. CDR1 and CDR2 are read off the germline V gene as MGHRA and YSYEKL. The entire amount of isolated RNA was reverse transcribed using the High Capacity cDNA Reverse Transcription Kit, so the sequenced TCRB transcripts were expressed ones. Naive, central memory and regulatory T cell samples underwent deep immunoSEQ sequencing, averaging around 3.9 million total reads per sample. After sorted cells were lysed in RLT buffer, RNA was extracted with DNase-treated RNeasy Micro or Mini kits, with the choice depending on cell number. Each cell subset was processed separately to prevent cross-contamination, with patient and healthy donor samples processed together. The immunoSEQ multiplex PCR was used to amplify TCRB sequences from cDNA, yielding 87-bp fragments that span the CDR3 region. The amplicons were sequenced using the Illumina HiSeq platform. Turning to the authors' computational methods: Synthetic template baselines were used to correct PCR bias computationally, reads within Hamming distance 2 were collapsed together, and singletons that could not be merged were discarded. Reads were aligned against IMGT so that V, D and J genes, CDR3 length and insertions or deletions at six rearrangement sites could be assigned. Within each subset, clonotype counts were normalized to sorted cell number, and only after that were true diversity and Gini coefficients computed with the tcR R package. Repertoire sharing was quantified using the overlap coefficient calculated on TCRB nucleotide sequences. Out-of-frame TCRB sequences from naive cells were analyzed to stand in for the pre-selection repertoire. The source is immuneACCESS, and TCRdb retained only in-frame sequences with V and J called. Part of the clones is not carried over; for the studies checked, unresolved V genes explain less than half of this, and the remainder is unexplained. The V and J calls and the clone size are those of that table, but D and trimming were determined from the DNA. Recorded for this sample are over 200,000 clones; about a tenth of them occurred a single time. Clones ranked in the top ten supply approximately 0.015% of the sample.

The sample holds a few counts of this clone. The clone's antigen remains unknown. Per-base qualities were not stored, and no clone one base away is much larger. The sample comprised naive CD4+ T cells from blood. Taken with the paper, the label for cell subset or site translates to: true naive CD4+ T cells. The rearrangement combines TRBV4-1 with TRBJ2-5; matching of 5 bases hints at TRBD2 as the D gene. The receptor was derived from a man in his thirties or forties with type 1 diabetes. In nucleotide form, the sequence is TGCGCCAGCAGTCCTGGGTCTTTCCTGCCGGGGGAGACCCAGTACTTC. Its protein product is CASSPGSFLPGETQYF.